This entry describes one TCR beta chain. Assay used: immunoSEQ multiplex PCR; TCRdb lists only in-frame clones, some missing. Of 37,000 or so clones in the sample, over 70% are singletons; the top ten hold around 14%. This sample was included in a study of PD-L1 blockade in urothelial cancer. In the study overall: Bladder-origin urothelial cancer in males covered about 90% of the roughly 30 patients. Analyses used blood from 3 weeks (second dose) and 6 weeks after treatment start.

This CDR3 spans 14 amino acids. CDR1 MNHEY and CDR2 SVGAGI come from the germline V gene. Trimming took off 6 bases at V and 5 bases at J, with 16 bases between the two ends. Described time point: pretreatment peripheral blood. Disease in patients was locally advanced or metastatic urothelial carcinoma. Here the sequenced sample was PBMCs, taken around atezolizumab (anti-PD-L1) treatment. The receptor was derived from a man aged 55 to 70 with urothelial cancer. The gene calls are TRBV6-5 and TRBJ1-1, with TRBD1 as a possible D gene (5 bases). The CDR3 region is CASSVQVSGTEAFF. The CDR3 nucleotides are TGTGCCAGCAGCGTACAGGTCTCCGGGACTGAAGCTTTCTTT.